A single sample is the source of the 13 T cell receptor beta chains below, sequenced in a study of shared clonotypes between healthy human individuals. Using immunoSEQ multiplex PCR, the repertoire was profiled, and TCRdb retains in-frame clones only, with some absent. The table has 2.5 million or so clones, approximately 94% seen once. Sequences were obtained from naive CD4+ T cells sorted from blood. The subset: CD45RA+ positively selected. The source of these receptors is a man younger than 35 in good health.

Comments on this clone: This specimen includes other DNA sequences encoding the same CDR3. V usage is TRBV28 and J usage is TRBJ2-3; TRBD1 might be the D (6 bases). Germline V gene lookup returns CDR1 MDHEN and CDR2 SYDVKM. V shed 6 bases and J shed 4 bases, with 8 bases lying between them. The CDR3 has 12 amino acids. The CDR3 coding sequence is TGTGCCAGCAGCACAGGGTCAGATACGCAGTATTTT. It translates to CASSTGSDTQYF.

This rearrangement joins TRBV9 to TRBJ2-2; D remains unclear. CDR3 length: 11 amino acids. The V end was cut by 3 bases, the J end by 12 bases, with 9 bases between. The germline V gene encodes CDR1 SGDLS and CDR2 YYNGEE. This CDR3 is CASSAGRQLFF. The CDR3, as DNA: TGTGCCAGCAGCGCCGGCAGGCAGCTGTTTTTT.

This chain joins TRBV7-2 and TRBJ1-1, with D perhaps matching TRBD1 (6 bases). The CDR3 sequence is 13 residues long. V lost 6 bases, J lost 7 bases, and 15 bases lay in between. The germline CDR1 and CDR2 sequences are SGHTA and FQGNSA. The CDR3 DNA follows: TGTGCCAGCAGTTTGGGCCTACAGGGTGAAGCTTTCTTT. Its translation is CASSLGLQGEAFF.

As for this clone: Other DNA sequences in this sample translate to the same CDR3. CDR3 bases: TGCGCCAGCAGCTTGGCCCGGACTAGCGGGGAACTCACAGATACGCAGTATTTT. This translates into CASSLARTSGELTDTQYF. The chain uses TRBV5-1 and TRBJ2-3; 12 bases are shared with TRBD2. CDR3 length: 18 residues. In germline, CDR1 is SGHRS, CDR2 YFSETQ. The V gene end was trimmed by 0 bases and the J gene end by 2 bases; junction bases not matched to a gene: 7.

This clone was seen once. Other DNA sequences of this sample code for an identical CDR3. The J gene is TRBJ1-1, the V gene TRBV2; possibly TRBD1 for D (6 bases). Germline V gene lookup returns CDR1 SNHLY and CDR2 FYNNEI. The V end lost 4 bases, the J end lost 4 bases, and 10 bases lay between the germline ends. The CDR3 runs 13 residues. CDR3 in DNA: TGTGCCAGCAGTGTTAAGGGGGGCACTGAAGCTTTCTTT. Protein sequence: CASSVKGGTEAFF.

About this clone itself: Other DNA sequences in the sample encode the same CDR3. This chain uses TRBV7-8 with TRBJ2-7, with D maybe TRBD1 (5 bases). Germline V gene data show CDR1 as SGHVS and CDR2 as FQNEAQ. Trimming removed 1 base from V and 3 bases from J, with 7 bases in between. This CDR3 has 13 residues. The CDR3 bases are TGTGCCAGCAGCTTAGACAGGAGCTACGAGCAGTACTTC. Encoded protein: CASSLDRSYEQYF.

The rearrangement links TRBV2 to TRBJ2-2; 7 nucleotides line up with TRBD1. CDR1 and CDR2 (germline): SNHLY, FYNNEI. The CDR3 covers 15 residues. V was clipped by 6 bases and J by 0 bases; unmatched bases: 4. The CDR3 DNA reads TGTGCCAGCAGAGCCGACAGGGCGAACACCGGGGAGCTGTTTTTT. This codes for CASRADRANTGELFF.

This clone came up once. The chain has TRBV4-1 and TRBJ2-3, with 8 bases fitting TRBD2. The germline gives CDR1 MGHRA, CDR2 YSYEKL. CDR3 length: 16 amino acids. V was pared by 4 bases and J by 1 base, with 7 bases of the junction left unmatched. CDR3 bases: TGCGCCAGCAGCCCCCGGGGAGCGGGAGGCACAGATACGCAGTATTTT. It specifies CASSPRGAGGTDTQYF.

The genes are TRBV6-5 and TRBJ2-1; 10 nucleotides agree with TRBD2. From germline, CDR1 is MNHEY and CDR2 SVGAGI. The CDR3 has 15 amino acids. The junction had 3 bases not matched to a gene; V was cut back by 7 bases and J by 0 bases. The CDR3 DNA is TGTGCCAGCAACGTAGCGGGAGGCTCCTACAATGAGCAGTTCTTC. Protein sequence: CASNVAGGSYNEQFF.

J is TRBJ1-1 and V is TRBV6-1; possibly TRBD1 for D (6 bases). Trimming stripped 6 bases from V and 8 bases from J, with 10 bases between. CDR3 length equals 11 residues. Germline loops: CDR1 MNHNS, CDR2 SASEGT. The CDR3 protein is CASSRTGEAFF. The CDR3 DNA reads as TGTGCCAGCAGCCGTACAGGGGAAGCTTTCTTT.

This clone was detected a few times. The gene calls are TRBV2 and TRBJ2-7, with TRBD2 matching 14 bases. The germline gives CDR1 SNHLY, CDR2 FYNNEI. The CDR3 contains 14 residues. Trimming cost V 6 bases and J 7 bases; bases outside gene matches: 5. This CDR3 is CASRGTSGSGEQYF. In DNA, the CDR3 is TGTGCCAGCAGAGGGACTAGCGGGAGTGGGGAGCAGTACTTC.

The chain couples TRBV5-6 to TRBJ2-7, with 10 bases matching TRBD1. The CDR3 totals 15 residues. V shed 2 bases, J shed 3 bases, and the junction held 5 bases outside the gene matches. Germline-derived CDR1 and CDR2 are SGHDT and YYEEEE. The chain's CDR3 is CASSFTGTGDYEQYF. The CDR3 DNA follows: TGTGCCAGCAGCTTCACCGGGACAGGGGACTACGAGCAGTACTTC.

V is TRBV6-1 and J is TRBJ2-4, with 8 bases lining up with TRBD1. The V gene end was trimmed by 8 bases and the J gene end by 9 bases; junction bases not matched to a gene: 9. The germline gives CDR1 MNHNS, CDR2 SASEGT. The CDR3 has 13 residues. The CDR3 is CASQRTGIGIQYF. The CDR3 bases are TGTGCCAGCCAGCGGACAGGGATCGGCATTCAGTACTTC.